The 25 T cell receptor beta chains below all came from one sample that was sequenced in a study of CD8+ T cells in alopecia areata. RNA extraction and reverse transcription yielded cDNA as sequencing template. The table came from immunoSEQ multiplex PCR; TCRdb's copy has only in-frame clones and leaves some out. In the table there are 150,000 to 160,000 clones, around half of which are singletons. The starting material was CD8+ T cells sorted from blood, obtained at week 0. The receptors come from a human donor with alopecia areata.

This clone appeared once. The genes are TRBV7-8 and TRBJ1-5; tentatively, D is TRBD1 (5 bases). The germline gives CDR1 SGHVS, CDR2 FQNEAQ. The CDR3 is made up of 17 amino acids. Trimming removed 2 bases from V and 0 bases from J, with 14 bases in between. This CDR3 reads CASSLLREDNSNQPQHF. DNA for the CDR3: TGTGCCAGCAGCTTATTGCGGGAGGACAATAGCAATCAGCCCCAGCATTTT.

CDR3 loop: CASSRRASEAFF. As DNA, the CDR3 is TGTGCCAGCAGCAGACGGGCTTCTGAAGCTTTCTTT. This chain uses TRBV13 with TRBJ1-1, with unresolved D. CDR3 length: 12 residues. Germline V gives CDR1 PRHDT, CDR2 FYEKMQ (reference sequence). V was pared by 5 bases and J by 6 bases, with 10 bases between.

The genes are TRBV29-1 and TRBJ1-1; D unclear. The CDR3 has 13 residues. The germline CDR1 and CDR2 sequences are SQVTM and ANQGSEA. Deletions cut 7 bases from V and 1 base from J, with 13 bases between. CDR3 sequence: CSGYLQKNTEAFF. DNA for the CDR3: TGCAGCGGGTATCTGCAGAAGAACACTGAAGCTTTCTTT.

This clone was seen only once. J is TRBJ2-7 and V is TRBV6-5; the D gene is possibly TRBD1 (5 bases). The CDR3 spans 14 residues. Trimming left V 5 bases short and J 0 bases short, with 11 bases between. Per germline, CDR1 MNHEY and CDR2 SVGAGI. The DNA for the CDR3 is TGTGCCAGCAGTCTTTCGACAGTCTCCTACGAGCAGTACTTC. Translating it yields CASSLSTVSYEQYF.

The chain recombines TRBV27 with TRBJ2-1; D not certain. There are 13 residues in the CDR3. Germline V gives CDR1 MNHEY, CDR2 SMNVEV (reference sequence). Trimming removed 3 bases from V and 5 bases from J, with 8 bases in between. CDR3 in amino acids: CASSLGLNNEQFF. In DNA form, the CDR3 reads TGTGCCAGCAGTTTGGGCCTAAACAATGAGCAGTTCTTC.

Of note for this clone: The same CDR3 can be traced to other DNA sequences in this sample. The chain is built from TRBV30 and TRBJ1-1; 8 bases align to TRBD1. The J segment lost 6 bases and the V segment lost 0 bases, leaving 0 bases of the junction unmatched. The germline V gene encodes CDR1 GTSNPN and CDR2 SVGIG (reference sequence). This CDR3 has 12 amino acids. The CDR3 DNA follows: TGTGCCTGGAGTGTGGGACAGGCTGAAGCTTTCTTT. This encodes CAWSVGQAEAFF.

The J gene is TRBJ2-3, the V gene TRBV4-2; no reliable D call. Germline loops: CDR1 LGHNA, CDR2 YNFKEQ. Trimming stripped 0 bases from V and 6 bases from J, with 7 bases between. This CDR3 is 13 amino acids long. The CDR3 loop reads CASSQDARDTQYF. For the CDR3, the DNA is TGTGCCAGCAGCCAAGATGCTAGGGATACGCAGTATTTT.

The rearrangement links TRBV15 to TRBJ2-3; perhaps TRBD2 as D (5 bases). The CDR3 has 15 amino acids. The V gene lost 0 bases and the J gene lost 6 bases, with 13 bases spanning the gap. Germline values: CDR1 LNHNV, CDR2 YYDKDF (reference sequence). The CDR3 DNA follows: TGTGCCACCAGCAGAGATGGGCCCGGGATGGATACGCAGTATTTT. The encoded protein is CATSRDGPGMDTQYF.

The CDR3 is CASSMGVGPYEQYF. In DNA, the CDR3 is TGTGCCAGCAGCATGGGGGTAGGGCCCTACGAGCAGTACTTC. This rearrangement joins TRBV7-2 to TRBJ2-7; D may correspond to TRBD1 or TRBD2 (5 bases each). CDR3 size: 14 residues. Trimming removed 5 bases from V and 2 bases from J, with 13 bases in between. The V gene's germline CDR1 is SGHTA and CDR2 FQGNSA.

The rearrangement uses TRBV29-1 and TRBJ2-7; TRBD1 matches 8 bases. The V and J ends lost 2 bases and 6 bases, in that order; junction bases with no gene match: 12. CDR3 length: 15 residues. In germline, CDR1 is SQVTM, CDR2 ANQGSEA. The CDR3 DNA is TGCAGCGTTGAAAGGATGTTGGGACAGGCCTTCGAGCAGTACTTC. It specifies CSVERMLGQAFEQYF.

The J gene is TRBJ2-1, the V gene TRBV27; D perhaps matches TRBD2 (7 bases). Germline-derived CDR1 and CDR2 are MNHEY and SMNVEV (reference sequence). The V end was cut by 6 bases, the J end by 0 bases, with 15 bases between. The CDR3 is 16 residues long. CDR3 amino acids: CASRDSGTSSYNEQFF. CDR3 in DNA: TGTGCCAGCAGGGACAGCGGGACGAGCTCCTACAATGAGCAGTTCTTC.

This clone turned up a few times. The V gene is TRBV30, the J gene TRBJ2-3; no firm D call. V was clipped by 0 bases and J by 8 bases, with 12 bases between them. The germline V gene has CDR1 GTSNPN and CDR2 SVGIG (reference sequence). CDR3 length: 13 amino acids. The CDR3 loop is CAWSVVSDGTQYF. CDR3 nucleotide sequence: TGTGCCTGGAGTGTAGTATCCGACGGTACGCAGTATTTT.

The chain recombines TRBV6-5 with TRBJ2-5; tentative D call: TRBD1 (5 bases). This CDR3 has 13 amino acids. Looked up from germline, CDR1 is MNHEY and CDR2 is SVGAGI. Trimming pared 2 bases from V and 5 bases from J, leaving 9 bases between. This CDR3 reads CASSYGRVETQYF. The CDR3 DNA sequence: TGTGCCAGCAGTTACGGCAGGGTGGAGACCCAGTACTTC.

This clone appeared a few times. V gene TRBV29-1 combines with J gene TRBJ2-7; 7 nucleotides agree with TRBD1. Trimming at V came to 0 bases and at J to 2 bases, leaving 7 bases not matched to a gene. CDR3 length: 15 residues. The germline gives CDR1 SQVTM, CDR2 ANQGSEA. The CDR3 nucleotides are TGCAGCGTTGAAGATCCTCGGACAGGCGCCTACGAGCAGTACTTC. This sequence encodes CSVEDPRTGAYEQYF.

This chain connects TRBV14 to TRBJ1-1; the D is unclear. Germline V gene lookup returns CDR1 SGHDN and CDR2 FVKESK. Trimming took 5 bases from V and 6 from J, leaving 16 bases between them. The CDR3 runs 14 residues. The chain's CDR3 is CASSAVRGWPEAFF. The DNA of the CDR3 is TGTGCCAGCAGCGCAGTTCGGGGTTGGCCTGAAGCTTTCTTT.

The CDR3 region is CASSLWAASNEQYF. The CDR3 DNA reads as TGTGCCAGCAGTTTATGGGCAGCCTCAAACGAGCAGTACTTC. V usage is TRBV27 and J usage is TRBJ2-7; D gene ambiguous. The V end lost 1 base, the J end lost 5 bases, and 12 bases lay between the germline ends. The germline V gene has CDR1 MNHEY and CDR2 SMNVEV (reference sequence). The CDR3 spans 14 residues.

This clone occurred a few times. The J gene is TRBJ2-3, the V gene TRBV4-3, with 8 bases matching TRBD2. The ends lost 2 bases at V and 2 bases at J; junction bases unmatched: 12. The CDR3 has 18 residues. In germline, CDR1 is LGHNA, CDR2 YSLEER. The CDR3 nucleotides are TGCGCCAGCAGCCAAAGGGCCATGCGGGGGGCCTTCACAGATACGCAGTATTTT. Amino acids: CASSQRAMRGAFTDTQYF.

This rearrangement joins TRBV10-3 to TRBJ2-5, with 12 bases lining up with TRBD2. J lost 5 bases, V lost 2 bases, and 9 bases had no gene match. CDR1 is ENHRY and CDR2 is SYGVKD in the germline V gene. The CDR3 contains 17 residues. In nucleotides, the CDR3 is TGTGCCATCAGTGAGCCTGGACTAGCGGGGAGTGGGGAGACCCAGTACTTC. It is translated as CAISEPGLAGSGETQYF.

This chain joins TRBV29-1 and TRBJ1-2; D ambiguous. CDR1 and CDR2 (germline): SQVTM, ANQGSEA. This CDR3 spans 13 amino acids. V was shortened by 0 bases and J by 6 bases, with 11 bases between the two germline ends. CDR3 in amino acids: CSVEEPTGNGYTF. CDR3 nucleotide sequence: TGCAGCGTTGAAGAACCGACTGGGAATGGCTACACCTTC.

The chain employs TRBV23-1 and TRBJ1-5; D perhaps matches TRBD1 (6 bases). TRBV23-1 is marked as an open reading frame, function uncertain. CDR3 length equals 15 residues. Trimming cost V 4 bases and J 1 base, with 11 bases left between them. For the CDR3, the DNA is TGCGCCAGCAGTCTTTACGGACAGAGCAATCAGCCCCAGCATTTT. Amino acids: CASSLYGQSNQPQHF.

The CDR3 region has the DNA TGTGCCAGCAGCCTGATGGACAGGGGATACAATGAGCAGTTCTTC. Amino acid sequence: CASSLMDRGYNEQFF. The J gene is TRBJ2-1, the V gene TRBV5-6; 9 bases agree with TRBD1. Germline loops: CDR1 SGHDT, CDR2 YYEEEE. With 4 bases clipped from V and 4 bases from J, the junction kept 6 bases outside the gene matches. The CDR3 is 15 residues long.

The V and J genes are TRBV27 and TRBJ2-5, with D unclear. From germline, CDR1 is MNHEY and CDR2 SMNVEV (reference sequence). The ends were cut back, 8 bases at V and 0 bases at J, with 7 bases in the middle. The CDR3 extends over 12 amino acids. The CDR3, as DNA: TGTGCCAGCGGCTGGTACCAAGAGACCCAGTACTTC. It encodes CASGWYQETQYF.

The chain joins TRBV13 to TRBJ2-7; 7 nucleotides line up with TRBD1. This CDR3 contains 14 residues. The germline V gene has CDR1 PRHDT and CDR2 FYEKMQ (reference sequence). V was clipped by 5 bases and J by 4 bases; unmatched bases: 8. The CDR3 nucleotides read TGTGCCAGCAGCACCAGACAGGGTGGATACGAGCAGTACTTC. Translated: CASSTRQGGYEQYF.

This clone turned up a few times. CDR3 DNA: TGTGCCAGCAGTTTTCTTATGAGTTCTGGGGCCAACGTCCTGACTTTC. Encoded protein: CASSFLMSSGANVLTF. The chain is built from TRBV27 and TRBJ2-6, with D unclear. Germline assignment: CDR1 MNHEY and CDR2 SMNVEV (reference sequence). The CDR3 length is 16 residues. Trimming stripped 3 bases from V and 1 base from J, with 10 bases between.

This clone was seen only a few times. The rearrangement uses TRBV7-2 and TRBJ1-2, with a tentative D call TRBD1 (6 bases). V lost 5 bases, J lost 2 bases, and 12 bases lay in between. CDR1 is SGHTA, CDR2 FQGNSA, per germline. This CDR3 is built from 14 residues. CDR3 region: CASSPSTGNYGYTF. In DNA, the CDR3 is TGTGCCAGCAGCCCGTCCACAGGGAACTATGGCTACACCTTC.